One T cell receptor beta chain is described in this entry. The source of the sample is a study of blood T cell repertoires in COVID-19. There are 13 residues in the CDR3. Germline CDR1 and CDR2: KGHSH and LQKENI. The V end lost 3 bases, the J end lost 8 bases, and 10 bases lay between the germline ends. Produced via immunoSEQ multiplex PCR; TCRdb's table is partial and in-frame only. The sample lists about 270,000 clones, around 88% occurring once. The chain recombines TRBV18 with TRBJ2-2, with D possibly being TRBD2 (5 bases). Material: peripheral blood. The source of this sequence is an elderly woman with COVID-19, enrolled during active disease. CDR3 bases: TGTGCCAGCTCACCCACCCGGGAAGGGGAGCTGTTTTTT. Protein product: CASSPTREGELFF.